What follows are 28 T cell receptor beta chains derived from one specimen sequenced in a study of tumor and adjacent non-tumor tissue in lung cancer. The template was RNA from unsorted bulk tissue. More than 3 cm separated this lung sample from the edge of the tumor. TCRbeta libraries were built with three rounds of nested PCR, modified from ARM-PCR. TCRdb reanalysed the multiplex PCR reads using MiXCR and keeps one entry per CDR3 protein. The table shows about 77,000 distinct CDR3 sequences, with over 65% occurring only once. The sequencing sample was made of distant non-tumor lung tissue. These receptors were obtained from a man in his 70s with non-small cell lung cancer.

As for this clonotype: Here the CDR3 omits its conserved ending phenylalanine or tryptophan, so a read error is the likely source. CDR3 residues: CVSSLMGTGVAGGLFS. The CDR3 DNA reads as TGTGTCAGCAGCTTAATGGGCACAGGGGTTGCCGGGGGGCTGTTTTCT. J is TRBJ2-2 and V is TRBV11-2; D possibly corresponds to TRBD1 (7 bases). In germline, CDR1 is SGHAT, CDR2 FQNNGV. The CDR3 contains 16 residues.

The CDR3 spells CASSRTPAVERDEQYF. CDR3 nucleotide sequence: TGCGCCAGCAGCCGGACACCAGCGGTAGAGAGGGACGAGCAGTACTTC. The chain recombines TRBV4-1 with TRBJ2-7; the D call may be TRBD1 or TRBD2 (5 bases each). V dropped 4 bases and J dropped 5 bases, with 21 bases sitting between them. The CDR3 is 16 residues long. Looked up from germline, CDR1 is MGHRA and CDR2 is YSYEKL.

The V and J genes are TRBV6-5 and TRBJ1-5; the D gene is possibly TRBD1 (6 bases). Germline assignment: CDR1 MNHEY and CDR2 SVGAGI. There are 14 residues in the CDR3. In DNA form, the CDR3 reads TGTGTCAGTAGTCTTGGACAGACGAATCAGCCCCAGCATTTT. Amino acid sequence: CVSSLGQTNQPQHF.

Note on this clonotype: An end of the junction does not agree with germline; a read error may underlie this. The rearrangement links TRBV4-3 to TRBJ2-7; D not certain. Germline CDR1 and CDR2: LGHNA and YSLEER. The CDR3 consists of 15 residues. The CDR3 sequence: CTSSQDQVGYYEQYF. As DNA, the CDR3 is TGCACCAGCAGCCAAGATCAGGTGGGATACTACGAGCAGTACTTC.

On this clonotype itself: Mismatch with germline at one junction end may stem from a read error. The CDR3 loop is CTSSPRGHGIRETQYF. The CDR3 DNA sequence: TGTACCAGCAGCCCCCGTGGACATGGCATTCGGGAGACCCAGTACTTC. The chain couples TRBV6-2 or TRBV6-3 to TRBJ2-5, with a possible D match to TRBD1 (5 bases). The CDR3 extends over 16 amino acids. The V gene's germline CDR1 is MNHEY and CDR2 SVGEGT.

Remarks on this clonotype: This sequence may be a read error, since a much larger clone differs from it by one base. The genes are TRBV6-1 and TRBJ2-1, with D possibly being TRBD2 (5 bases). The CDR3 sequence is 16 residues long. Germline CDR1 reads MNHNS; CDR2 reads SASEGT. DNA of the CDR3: TGTGCCAGCAGTGAAGGTCCCGGGGTCTCCTACAATGAGCATTTCTTC. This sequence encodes CASSEGPGVSYNEHFF.

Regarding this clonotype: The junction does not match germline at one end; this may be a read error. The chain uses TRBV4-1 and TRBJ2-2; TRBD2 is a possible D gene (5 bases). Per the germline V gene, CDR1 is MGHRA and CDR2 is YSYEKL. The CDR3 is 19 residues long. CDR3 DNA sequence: TGCACCAGCATCCAAGTTTCATTTTGGACGGGATCAGTCACCGGGGAGCTGTTTTTT. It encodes CTSIQVSFWTGSVTGELFF.

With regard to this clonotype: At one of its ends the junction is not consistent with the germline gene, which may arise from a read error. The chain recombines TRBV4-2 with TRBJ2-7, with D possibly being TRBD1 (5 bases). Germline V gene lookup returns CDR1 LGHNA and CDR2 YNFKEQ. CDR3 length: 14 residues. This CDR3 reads CTSSQGHGLYEQDF. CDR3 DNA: TGTACCAGCAGCCAAGGACACGGTCTCTACGAGCAGGACTTC.

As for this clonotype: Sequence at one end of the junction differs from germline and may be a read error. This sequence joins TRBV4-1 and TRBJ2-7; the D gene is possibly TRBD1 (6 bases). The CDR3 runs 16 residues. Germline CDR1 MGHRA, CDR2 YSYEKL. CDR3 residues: CASSRTLEGEGDKQYF. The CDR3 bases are TGCGCCAGCAGCCGGACACTAGAGGGAGAGGGGGACAAGCAGTACTTT.

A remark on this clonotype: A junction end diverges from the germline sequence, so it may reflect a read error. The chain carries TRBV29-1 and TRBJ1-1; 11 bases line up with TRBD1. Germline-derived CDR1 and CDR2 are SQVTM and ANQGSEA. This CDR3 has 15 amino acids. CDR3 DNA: TGCAGCGTTGGGGGGGACAGGGGGTTACATAATGGGGATCTCTTT. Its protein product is CSVGGDRGLHNGDLF.

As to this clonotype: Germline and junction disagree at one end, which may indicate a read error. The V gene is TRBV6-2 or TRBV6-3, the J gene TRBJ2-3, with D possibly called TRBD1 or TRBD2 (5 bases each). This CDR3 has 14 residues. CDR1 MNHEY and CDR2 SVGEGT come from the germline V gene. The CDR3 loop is CASSYGARTDTQYF. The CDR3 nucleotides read TGTGCTAGCAGTTACGGGGCTAGAACAGATACGCAGTATTTT.

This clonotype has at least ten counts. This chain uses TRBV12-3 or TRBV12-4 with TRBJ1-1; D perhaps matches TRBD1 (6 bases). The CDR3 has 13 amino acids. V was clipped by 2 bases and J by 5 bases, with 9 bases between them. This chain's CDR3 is CASSLRGLTEAFF. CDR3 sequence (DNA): TGTGCCAGCAGTTTACGGGGGCTGACTGAAGCTTTCTTT.

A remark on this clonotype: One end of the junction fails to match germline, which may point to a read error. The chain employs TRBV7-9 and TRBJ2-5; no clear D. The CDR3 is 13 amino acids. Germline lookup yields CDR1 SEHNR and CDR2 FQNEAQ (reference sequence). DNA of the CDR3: TGTGCTAGCAGCTTCCCCAAAGGGGAGACCCAGTACTTC. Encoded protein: CASSFPKGETQYF.

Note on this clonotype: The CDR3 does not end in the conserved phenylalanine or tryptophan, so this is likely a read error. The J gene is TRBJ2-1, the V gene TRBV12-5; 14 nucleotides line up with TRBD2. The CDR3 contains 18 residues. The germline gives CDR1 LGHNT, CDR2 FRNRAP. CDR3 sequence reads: CVSGLEPSGLAGVGEQFS. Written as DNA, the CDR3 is TGTGTTAGTGGTTTGGAACCCTCGGGACTAGCGGGAGTCGGGGAGCAGTTCTCC.

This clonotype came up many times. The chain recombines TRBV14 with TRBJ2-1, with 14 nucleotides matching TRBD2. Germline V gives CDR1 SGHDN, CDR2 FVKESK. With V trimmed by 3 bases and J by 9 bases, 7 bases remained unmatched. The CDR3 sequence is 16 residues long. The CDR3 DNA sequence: TGTGCCAGCAGCCACCTGGGACTAGCGGGAGTTGTTGAGCAGTTCTTC. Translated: CASSHLGLAGVVEQFF.

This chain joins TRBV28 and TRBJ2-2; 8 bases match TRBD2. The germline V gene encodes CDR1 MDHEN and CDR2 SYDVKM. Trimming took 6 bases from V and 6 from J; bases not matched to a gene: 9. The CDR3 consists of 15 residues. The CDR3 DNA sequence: TGTGCCAGCAGCGGGGGGGGAGAGGGATCCGGGGAGCTGTTTTTT. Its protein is CASSGGGEGSGELFF.

The CDR3 region has the DNA TGTGCCAGCAGCTTAGACCAGGGGGGCAGGTACGAGCACTCCGTC. Protein sequence: CASSLDQGGRYEHSV. This sequence joins TRBV11-2 and TRBJ2-7; perhaps TRBD1 as D (7 bases). Germline V gives CDR1 SGHAT, CDR2 FQNNGV. The CDR3 contains 15 residues.

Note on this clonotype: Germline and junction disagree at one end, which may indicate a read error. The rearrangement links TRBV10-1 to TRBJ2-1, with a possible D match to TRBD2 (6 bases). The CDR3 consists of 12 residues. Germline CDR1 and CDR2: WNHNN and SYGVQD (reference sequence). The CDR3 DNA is TGCGGCAGCTGGGGAGGCTCCAATGAGCAGTTCTTC. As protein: CGSWGGSNEQFF.

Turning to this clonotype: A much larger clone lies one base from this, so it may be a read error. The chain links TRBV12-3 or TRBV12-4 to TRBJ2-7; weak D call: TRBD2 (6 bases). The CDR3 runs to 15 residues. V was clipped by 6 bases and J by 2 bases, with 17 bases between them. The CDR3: CASSHSGRRAYEQYF. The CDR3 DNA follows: TGTGCCAGCAGCCACTCAGGCAGGAGGGCCTACGAGCAGTACTTC.

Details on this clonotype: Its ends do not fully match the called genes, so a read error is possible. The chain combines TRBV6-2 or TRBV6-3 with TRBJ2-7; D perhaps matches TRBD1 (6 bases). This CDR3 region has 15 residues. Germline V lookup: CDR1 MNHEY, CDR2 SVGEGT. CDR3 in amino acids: CTSSTKRGGSYERYF. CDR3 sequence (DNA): TGTACCAGCAGTACTAAGAGAGGGGGATCCTACGAACGGTACTTC.

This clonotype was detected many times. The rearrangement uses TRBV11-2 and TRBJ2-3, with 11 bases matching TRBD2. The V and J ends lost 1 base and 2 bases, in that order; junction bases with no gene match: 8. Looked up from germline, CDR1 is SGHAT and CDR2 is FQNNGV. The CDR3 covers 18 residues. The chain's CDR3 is CASSLGGLADRSTDTQYF. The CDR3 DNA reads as TGTGCCAGCAGCTTAGGGGGACTAGCGGATCGCTCCACAGATACGCAGTATTTT.

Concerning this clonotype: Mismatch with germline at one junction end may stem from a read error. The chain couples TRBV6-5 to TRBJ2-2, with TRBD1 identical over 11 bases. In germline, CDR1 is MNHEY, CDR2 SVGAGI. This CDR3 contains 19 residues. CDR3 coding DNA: TGTGCCAGCAGTTACTACCCCCCCGGGACAGGGGGTAATGGCGGGGAGATGTTTTTT. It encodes CASSYYPPGTGGNGGEMFF.

CDR3: CASSLEGGDYNEQFF. The CDR3 DNA follows: TGTGCCAGCAGCTTAGAGGGGGGGGACTACAATGAGCAGTTCTTC. The chain couples TRBV7-8 to TRBJ2-1; weak D call: TRBD2 (7 bases). Trimming shortened V by 1 base and J by 3 bases, and 10 bases separated the two germline ends. This CDR3 has 15 amino acids. CDR1 is SGHVS, CDR2 FQNEAQ, per germline.

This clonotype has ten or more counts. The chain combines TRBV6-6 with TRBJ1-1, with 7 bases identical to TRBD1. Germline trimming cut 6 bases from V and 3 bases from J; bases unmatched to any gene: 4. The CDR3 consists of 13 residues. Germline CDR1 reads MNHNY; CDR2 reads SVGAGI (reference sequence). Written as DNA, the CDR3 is TGTGCCAGCAGGCCGACAGGGTACACTGAAGCTTTCTTT. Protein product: CASRPTGYTEAFF.

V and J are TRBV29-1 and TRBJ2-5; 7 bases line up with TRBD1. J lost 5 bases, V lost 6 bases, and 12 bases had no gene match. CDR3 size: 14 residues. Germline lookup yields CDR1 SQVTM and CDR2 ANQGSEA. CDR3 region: CSVGQTGSGETQYF. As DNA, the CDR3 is TGCAGCGTGGGCCAGACAGGGAGTGGGGAGACCCAGTACTTC.

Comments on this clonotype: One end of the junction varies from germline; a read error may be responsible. CDR3 bases: TGTGACAGCAACCCAAGACAGGGAGCCACAGATACGCAGAATTTT. Translation: CDSNPRQGATDTQNF. The chain links TRBV11-3 to TRBJ2-3; 7 positions match TRBD1. CDR3 size: 15 residues. Germline CDR1 reads SGHNT; CDR2 reads YENEEA.

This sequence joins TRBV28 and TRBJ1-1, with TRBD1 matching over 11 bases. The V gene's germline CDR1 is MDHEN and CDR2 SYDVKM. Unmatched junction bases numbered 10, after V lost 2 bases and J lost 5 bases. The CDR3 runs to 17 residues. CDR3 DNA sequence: TGTGCCAGCAGTTTAAGGGACAGGGGGATGGTGCGTACTGAAGCTTTCTTT. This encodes CASSLRDRGMVRTEAFF.

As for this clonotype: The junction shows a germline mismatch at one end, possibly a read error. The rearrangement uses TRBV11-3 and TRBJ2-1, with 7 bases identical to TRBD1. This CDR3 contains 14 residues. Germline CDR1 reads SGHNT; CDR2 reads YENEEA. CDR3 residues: CASNLGDSPVGQFF. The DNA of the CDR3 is TGTGCCAGCAACTTAGGGGACAGTCCCGTAGGACAGTTCTTC. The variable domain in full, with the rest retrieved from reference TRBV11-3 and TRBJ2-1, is EAGVVQSPRYKIIEKKQPVAFWCNPISGHNTLYWYLQNLGQGPELLIRYENEEAVDDSQLPKDRFSAERLKGVDSTLKIQPAELGDSAVYLCASNLGDSPVGQFFGPGTRLTVL.